These T cell receptor beta chains were read from a single sample in a study of shared clonotypes between healthy human individuals. TCRdb's copy holds only in-frame clones and misses some; the assay was immunoSEQ multiplex PCR. The sample has hundreds of thousands of clones, about 96% seen once. Sequencing was carried out using naive CD4+ T cells sorted from blood. The receptors come from a woman younger than 45 in good health. Each CDR3 is given with its conserved first and last residue. The order of the fields is J gene, clone size, V gene, D gene, CDR3 DNA, CDR3 protein. The D gene is left open where the match is weak. Rows give clone size only sometimes, using once, few, many, or a class for an expanded clone.

j_gene: TRBJ1-5
abundance: NA
v_gene: TRBV28
d_gene: TRBD1
CDR3nt: TGTGCCAGCAGTTCCGAGATAGGGACAGACTATAGCAATCAGCCCCAGCATTTT
CDR3aa: CASSSEIGTDYSNQPQHF

j_gene: TRBJ1-5
abundance: NA
v_gene: TRBV27
d_gene: NA
CDR3nt: TGTGCCAGCTCGGGACAAAGAAATCAGCCCCAGCATTTT
CDR3aa: CASSGQRNQPQHF

j_gene: TRBJ2-7
abundance: NA
v_gene: TRBV19
d_gene: NA
CDR3nt: TGTGCCAGTACCCGGCACGGGTTGTTCGACTACGAGCAGTACTTC
CDR3aa: CASTRHGLFDYEQYF

j_gene: TRBJ1-5
abundance: once
v_gene: TRBV28
d_gene: TRBD1
CDR3nt: TGTGCCAGCGATCTACCCGGGACAGGGTATCAGCCCCAGCATTTT
CDR3aa: CASDLPGTGYQPQHF

j_gene: TRBJ2-6
abundance: NA
v_gene: TRBV11-2
d_gene: NA
CDR3nt: TGTGCCAGCAGCAAAGGGGTCCCTGGGGCCAACGTCCTGACTTTC
CDR3aa: CASSKGVPGANVLTF

j_gene: TRBJ2-7
abundance: few
v_gene: TRBV10-1
d_gene: NA
CDR3nt: TGCGCCAGCAAAGGAAACGGCGAGCAGTACTTC
CDR3aa: CASKGNGEQYF

j_gene: TRBJ2-4
abundance: NA
v_gene: TRBV6-1
d_gene: NA
CDR3nt: TGTGCCACTAGACTGCCTGGAGAAAACATTCAGTACTTC
CDR3aa: CATRLPGENIQYF

j_gene: TRBJ1-5
abundance: NA
v_gene: TRBV7-9
d_gene: NA
CDR3nt: TGTGCCAGCAGTTTTGTGGGGGATTCGACACCCGAAATTAATCAGCCCCAGCATTTT
CDR3aa: CASSFVGDSTPEINQPQHF

j_gene: TRBJ2-7
abundance: NA
v_gene: TRBV28
d_gene: TRBD2
CDR3nt: TGTGCCAGCACGGGGACTAGCGGGAGTCACGAGCAGTACTTC
CDR3aa: CASTGTSGSHEQYF

j_gene: TRBJ1-1
abundance: NA
v_gene: TRBV5-4
d_gene: NA
CDR3nt: TGTGCCAGCACCCCTCGGAAAGGGAACACTGAAGCTTTCTTT
CDR3aa: CASTPRKGNTEAFF

j_gene: TRBJ2-1
abundance: NA
v_gene: TRBV27
d_gene: NA
CDR3nt: TGTGCCAGCAGTCGCAACCGACTAGTTTCGGATGAGCAGTTCTTC
CDR3aa: CASSRNRLVSDEQFF

j_gene: TRBJ2-5
abundance: NA
v_gene: TRBV18
d_gene: NA
CDR3nt: TGTGCCAGCTCACCACGCAGCCAAGAGACCCAGTACTTC
CDR3aa: CASSPRSQETQYF

j_gene: TRBJ1-1
abundance: NA
v_gene: TRBV18
d_gene: TRBD1
CDR3nt: TGTGCCAGCTCACCCGGGACAGGGCGCACTGAAGCTTTCTTT
CDR3aa: CASSPGTGRTEAFF

j_gene: TRBJ1-1
abundance: NA
v_gene: TRBV30
d_gene: TRBD1
CDR3nt: TGTGCCTGGAGCACCAGGGACAGAATCACTGAAGCTTTCTTT
CDR3aa: CAWSTRDRITEAFF

j_gene: TRBJ2-2
abundance: NA
v_gene: TRBV9
d_gene: NA
CDR3nt: TGTGCCAGCAGCGTAGGACTAGTCGGCACCGGGGAGCTGTTTTTT
CDR3aa: CASSVGLVGTGELFF

j_gene: TRBJ2-1
abundance: NA
v_gene: TRBV18
d_gene: TRBD2
CDR3nt: TGTGCCAGCTCACCCAACCCCCCAATGACTAGCGGGAATGAGCAGTTCTTC
CDR3aa: CASSPNPPMTSGNEQFF

j_gene: TRBJ2-1
abundance: few
v_gene: TRBV2
d_gene: NA
CDR3nt: TGTGCCAGCACAGGCTCCTACAATGAGCAGTTCTTC
CDR3aa: CASTGSYNEQFF

j_gene: TRBJ1-1
abundance: once
v_gene: TRBV6-6
d_gene: TRBD1
CDR3nt: TGTGCCAGCAGTTATAGACAGGGAGCTGAAGCTTTCTTT
CDR3aa: CASSYRQGAEAFF